This paragraph covers one T cell receptor (beta chain) sequence. This sample was taken from a study of blood T cell repertoires in COVID-19. TCRdb's table, derived via immunoSEQ multiplex PCR, lists solely in-frame clones and lacks some. The sample yields tens of thousands of clones, over 80% seen once. Looked up from germline, CDR1 is LNHDA and CDR2 is SQIVND (reference sequence). This CDR3 comprises 13 residues. J gave up 5 bases and V 3 bases, and 3 bases lay outside the gene matches. The sequence was obtained from a man between 65 and 85 years old with acute or convalescent COVID-19. The genes are TRBV19 and TRBJ2-7; 8 bases are a match to TRBD1. Specimen: peripheral blood. The chain's CDR3 is CASSIWTGNEQYF. In DNA, the CDR3 is TGTGCCAGTAGTATCTGGACAGGGAACGAGCAGTACTTC.